The subject of this entry is one TCR beta chain. It lacks a known antigen. Base qualities are not at hand, and no much larger clone is one base apart. High-throughput TCR beta sequencing profiled peripheral blood CD8+ and CD4+ T cells from healthy donors, Susac syndrome patients and multiple sclerosis patients. Treatment-naive patients with stable or active relapsing-remitting disease fulfilling revised McDonald criteria were used as multiple sclerosis controls. Bulk CD8+ and CD4+ T cells were purified magnetically by negative isolation, whereas CD8+ TEMRA cells were enriched by FACS. Blood was drawn into EDTA tubes, processed within 24 hours, and PBMCs were isolated by density gradient centrifugation. PBMCs destined for TCR sequencing were cryopreserved in liquid nitrogen and later thawed in a 37 °C water bath. The sorted or isolated CD4+, CD8+ and CD8+ TEMRA cells reached a purity of at least 90%.

RNA was extracted using the RNeasy kit, and about 0.45 to 1 microgram was reverse transcribed with random hexamers. The immunoSEQ multiplex PCR assay, covering 54 Vbeta and 13 Jbeta segments, was used to amplify TCR beta CDR3 regions. Bias from PCR amplification was corrected by using a synthetic template baseline for primer optimization and for computational correction. As for the authors' bioinformatics: Only productive sequences were kept, with reads annotated to V, D and J genes according to IMGT and analyzed in immunoSEQ Analyzer. To calculate clonality, Shannon entropy was normalized by log2 of the number of productive unique sequences and then subtracted from one. For each patient and control, public and private clones were evaluated among the 100 most prevalent clones. Clones were defined as Susac-specific if absent from the healthy and MS cohorts, from under 1,200 published viral clones and from other ImmuneACCESS disease sequences. TCRdb passed the public sequencing reads through fastp at Q25 and MiXCR, retaining productive beta sequences. Entries are consolidated by CDR3 protein sequence, retaining the most common genes and DNA. None of the V and J calls come from the authors' own analysis; TCRdb made them. This sample is represented by some 450,000 distinct CDR3 sequences; approximately 89% of them were singletons. Of the sample, about 0.1% falls within the top ten clones.

The data originate from a study of CD8 T cells in Susac syndrome (dated by TCRdb to about 2019). For the study in its entirety: Repertoire sequencing was used to test whether CD8+ T cell activation and differentiation in Susac syndrome was antigen driven. CD8+ T cell repertoire clonality was compared between about a dozen healthy donors, approximately 14 Susac syndrome patients and 15 multiple sclerosis patients.

Inclusive of the bounding cysteine and phenylalanine, the CDR3 is 14 residues long. CDR3 DNA is the only sequence kept; it has 42 bases, read in frame from the first base. The germline V gene specifies SGHVS as CDR1 and FNYEAQ as CDR2. Relative to germline, V is 7 bases shorter and J is 0 bases shorter, with 12 bases between their ends. Broad study findings and their caveats: The study acknowledged that relatively few individuals were included in the TCR sequencing and HLA analysis.

Sequenced input: CD8+ T cells from PBMCs. The chain was built from TRBV7-6 and TRBJ1-1; TRBD1 is a possible D gene, resting on 6 matching bases. The source is a human donor with multiple sclerosis. The DNA sequence follows: TGTGCCAGCATACAGGGCACTATGAACACTGAAGCTTTCTTT. It translates as CASIQGTMNTEAFF.